Below, 6 T cell receptor beta chains from the same sample are listed, as sequenced in a study of vaccination and CD4 T cells after COVID-19. Documented treatment: approximately nine-day PBMC culture with coronavirus spike peptide pools or control peptides (ViraFEST assay). Researchers collected the unexposed donor's CD4+ T cells before the COVID-19 pandemic (2011-2018). The study sequenced cultured CD4+ T cell DNA using the Oncomine TCR Beta short-read assay. Each CDR3 protein is one row after TCRdb ran MiXCR on the PCR reads. The table shows about 5,400 distinct CDR3 sequences, with approximately 62% occurring only once. The antigens of these receptors remain unknown. Sequencing input: CD4+ T cells from blood, cultured in vitro. These receptors came from a human donor in good health.

The rearrangement uses TRBV11-3 and TRBJ2-1, with 9 bases that match TRBD2. Germline CDR1 and CDR2: SGHNT and YENEEA. This CDR3 contains 12 residues. V trimming: 3 bases; J trimming: 10 bases; junction bases outside the gene matches: 1. The CDR3 DNA sequence: TGTGCCAGCAGCTTGACTAGCGGCGAGCAGTTCTTC. Residues: CASSLTSGEQFF.

In DNA, the CDR3 is TGTGCCAGCAGCCAGGGACAGGGGGCCGAGCAGTACTTC. It translates to CASSQGQGAEQYF. The chain links TRBV6-1 to TRBJ2-7; 12 bases are shared with TRBD1. This CDR3 is built from 13 residues. The ends lost 6 bases at V and 6 bases at J; junction bases unmatched: 3. Germline V gene sequence: CDR1 MNHNS, CDR2 SASEGT.

This clonotype has just a few counts. The genes are TRBV20-1 and TRBJ2-1; TRBD2 matches at 12 bases. V was pared by 1 base and J by 8 bases, with 3 bases of the junction left unmatched. This CDR3 comprises 14 residues. In germline, CDR1 is DFQATT, CDR2 SNEGSKA (reference sequence). The CDR3 here is CSARGTSGMDEQFF. CDR3 DNA sequence: TGCAGTGCTAGAGGGACTAGCGGGATGGATGAGCAGTTCTTC.

The V call is TRBV6-4, the J call TRBJ2-2; 7 bases fit TRBD1. With V trimmed by 4 bases and J by 4 bases, 6 bases remained unmatched. CDR3 length: 15 residues. Germline V gene sequence: CDR1 MRHNA, CDR2 SNTAGT. CDR3 nucleotides: TGTGCCAGCAGTGGACAGGGAGCGACCACCGGGGAGCTGTTTTTT. Translation gives CASSGQGATTGELFF.

In the case of this clonotype: One junction end disagrees with the germline gene, perhaps due to a read error. The chain's CDR3 is CAGSREGETQYF. The DNA for the CDR3 is TGCGCCGGCAGCCGGGAGGGAGAGACCCAGTACTTC. This chain joins TRBV5-1 and TRBJ2-5, with 8 bases that match TRBD2. Germline-derived CDR1 and CDR2 are SGHRS and YFSETQ. The length of the CDR3 is 12 residues.

This rearrangement joins TRBV6-1 to TRBJ1-4; TRBD1 aligns across 8 bases. With 8 bases clipped from V and 7 bases from J, the junction kept 12 bases outside the gene matches. Germline assignment: CDR1 MNHNS and CDR2 SASEGT. The CDR3 totals 15 residues. This CDR3 reads CASSPTQGAGEKLFF. The CDR3 nucleotides read TGTGCCAGCTCACCCACTCAGGGGGCAGGTGAAAAACTGTTTTTT.